This T cell receptor (beta chain) derives from a study of T-cell reconstitution after alpha-beta-depleted transplantation in children. During its preparation, the TCRbeta library received unique molecular identifiers. TCRdb used MiXCR to reprocess the PCR reads, holding one entry per CDR3 protein. The profile shows 500,000 to 600,000 distinct CDR3 sequences, about 18% of them singletons. The CDR3 has 15 residues. V gave up 3 bases and J gave up 9 bases; unmatched junction bases: 9. Per germline, CDR1 DFQATT and CDR2 SNEGSKA (reference sequence). V is TRBV20-1 and J is TRBJ2-2; TRBD2 matches 11 bases. Sequences were derived from PBMCs from the stem cell graft donor, sampled from the stem cell graft. This receptor was obtained from a human donor who donated a stem cell graft to a child with acute lymphoblastic leukemia. This CDR3 is CSASTSGSGNRELFF. The CDR3 bases are TGCAGTGCTAGTACTAGCGGGAGTGGGAACCGGGAGCTGTTTTTT.